The 25 T cell receptor beta chains presented below share a single source sample, sequenced in a study of T cell responses to AZD1222 COVID-19 vaccine. The table came from immunoSEQ multiplex PCR; TCRdb's copy has only in-frame clones and leaves some out. The sample consists of nearly 110,000 clones, around 87% of them appearing once. Sequencing was performed on peripheral blood, taken on day 0 of AZD1222 vaccination. The receptors stem from an adult in good health.

The chain is built from TRBV15 and TRBJ1-4, with D hard to call. Germline lookup yields CDR1 LNHNV and CDR2 YYDKDF (reference sequence). V lost 3 bases and J lost 0, with 2 bases in between. This CDR3 contains 13 residues. The chain's CDR3 is CATSSTTNEKLFF. CDR3 nucleotides: TGTGCCACCAGCAGTACAACTAATGAAAAACTGTTTTTT.

This clone was detected once. This rearrangement joins TRBV21-1 to TRBJ2-1; no DNA check was done on the table's D call, TRBD2. TRBV21-1 is tagged as a pseudogene. The CDR3 is 16 residues long. The CDR3 here is CASSTRLGGSYNEQFF. In DNA, the CDR3 is TGTGCCAGCAGCACCCGACTTGGGGGGAGTTACAATGAGCAGTTCTTC.

The chain has TRBV30 and TRBJ2-5; TRBD1 or TRBD2 may be the D gene (7 bases each). V was cut by 3 bases and J by 2 bases, with 16 bases left in between. The CDR3 is made up of 15 amino acids. CDR1 is GTSNPN, CDR2 SVGIG, per germline (reference sequence). CDR3 coding DNA: TGTGCCTGGAGGCGGGGGACAGCAGGTCAAGAGACCCAGTACTTC. It encodes CAWRRGTAGQETQYF.

The chain uses TRBV27 and TRBJ1-5; TRBD1 is a possible D gene (6 bases). Germline CDR1 and CDR2: MNHEY and SMNVEV (reference sequence). The ends were cut back, 6 bases at V and 2 bases at J, with 11 bases in the middle. The CDR3 runs 14 residues. Here the CDR3 DNA reads TGTGCCAGCAGCTTCAGGGGCGGCAATCAGCCCCAGCATTTT. It specifies CASSFRGGNQPQHF.

The chain has TRBV6-5 and TRBJ1-5, with TRBD1 matching over 7 bases. The V segment lost 0 bases and the J segment 4 bases; nucleotides outside the gene matches: 3. This CDR3 comprises 15 residues. CDR1 is MNHEY and CDR2 is SVGAGI in the germline V gene. The CDR3, as DNA: TGTGCCAGCAGTTACTCCTGGACAGGTAATCAGCCCCAGCATTTT. It yields the protein CASSYSWTGNQPQHF.

This clone was seen only a few times. This same CDR3 is encoded by further DNA sequences in the sample. This chain connects TRBV5-1 to TRBJ2-7, with 7 nucleotides matching TRBD1. Losses at the gene ends were 4 bases for V and 3 bases for J; bases not matched to a gene: 1. The CDR3 is 12 amino acids. Germline assignment: CDR1 SGHRS and CDR2 YFSETQ. CDR3 DNA: TGCGCCAGCAGCCGGGACAGCTACGAGCAGTACTTC. It encodes CASSRDSYEQYF.

This chain connects TRBV18 to TRBJ2-1, with 14 bases aligning to TRBD2. Germline V gene sequence: CDR1 KGHSH, CDR2 LQKENI. Trimming took 3 bases from V and 12 from J; bases not matched to a gene: 4. The CDR3 consists of 14 residues. The CDR3 is CASSPGTSGRVQFF. The CDR3, as DNA: TGTGCCAGCTCACCGGGGACTAGCGGGAGAGTGCAGTTCTTC. The variable domain in full, with the rest retrieved from reference TRBV18 and TRBJ2-1, is NAGVMQNPRHLVRRRGQEARLRCSPMKGHSHVYWYRQLPEEGLKFMVYLQKENIIDESGMPKERFSAEFPKEGPSILRIQQVVRGDSAAYFCASSPGTSGRVQFFGPGTRLTVL.

This chain uses TRBV5-4 with TRBJ2-7; the match to TRBD2 covers 10 bases. The V gene's germline CDR1 is SGHNT and CDR2 YYREEE (reference sequence). V shed 0 bases and J 3 bases; nucleotides not matched to a gene: 12. This CDR3 has 18 amino acids. CDR3 bases: TGTGCCAGCAGCTTGGCCCTTGGGCTAGCGGGGGAATACTACGAGCAGTACTTC. This codes for CASSLALGLAGEYYEQYF.

The rearrangement uses TRBV6-5 and TRBJ1-1; a weak D match, TRBD1 (5 bases). Per the germline V gene, CDR1 is MNHEY and CDR2 is SVGAGI. This CDR3 has 15 amino acids. V was shortened by 6 bases and J by 3 bases, with 17 bases between the two germline ends. DNA for the CDR3: TGTGCCAGCAGCCCAGGGAGGGCGCCGGACACTGAAGCTTTCTTT. Protein sequence: CASSPGRAPDTEAFF.

The rearrangement links TRBV19 to TRBJ1-3; D unresolved. Trimming left V 2 bases short and J 0 bases short, with 11 bases between. CDR3 length equals 16 residues. Germline loops: CDR1 LNHDA, CDR2 SQIVND (reference sequence). The CDR3, as DNA: TGTGCCAGTAGTATATCGGCCGCCCTCTCTGGAAACACCATATATTTT. Protein sequence: CASSISAALSGNTIYF.

The V and J genes are TRBV2 and TRBJ1-4; a possible D gene is TRBD1 (5 bases). The germline gives CDR1 SNHLY, CDR2 FYNNEI. The V end was cut by 5 bases, the J end by 0 bases, with 10 bases between. CDR3 size: 15 residues. The CDR3 region is CASSLGRTTNEKLFF. CDR3 in DNA: TGTGCCAGCAGTCTGGGACGGACAACTAATGAAAAACTGTTTTTT.

The chain couples TRBV29-1 to TRBJ1-1; D call uncertain. V shed 0 bases and J shed 11 bases, with 16 bases lying between them. The CDR3 sequence is 13 residues long. CDR1 and CDR2 (germline): SQVTM, ANQGSEA. The CDR3 DNA follows: TGCAGCGTTGAAGATCTCGTAAACAGCGGGGCTTTCTTT. Translating it yields CSVEDLVNSGAFF.

The CDR3 bases are TGTGCCAGCACCCCAGGGCGGGTGGGAACCGGGGAGCTGTTTTTT. Its translation is CASTPGRVGTGELFF. The rearrangement links TRBV2 to TRBJ2-2; D might be TRBD1 or TRBD2, each matching 5 bases. Trimming pared 7 bases from V and 5 bases from J, leaving 17 bases between. CDR3 length: 15 amino acids. Germline values: CDR1 SNHLY, CDR2 FYNNEI.

The chain carries TRBV7-6 and TRBJ2-5; D gene uncertain. This CDR3 contains 13 residues. Germline CDR1 is SGHVS and CDR2 is FNYEAQ. V was trimmed by 5 bases and J by 5 bases, leaving 12 bases between them. The CDR3 spells CASSPRNEETQYF. The CDR3, as DNA: TGTGCCAGCAGCCCTCGGAACGAGGAGACCCAGTACTTC.

The CDR3 sequence: CASRETGGDGYTF. The DNA of the CDR3 is TGTGCCAGCAGGGAGACAGGGGGCGATGGCTACACCTTC. This chain connects TRBV2 to TRBJ1-2; TRBD1 matches 10 bases. V lost 6 bases and J lost 6; bases outside the gene matches: 4. The CDR3 consists of 13 residues. CDR1 is SNHLY, CDR2 FYNNEI, per germline.

Worth noting for this clone: This same CDR3 is encoded by further DNA sequences in the sample. This chain connects TRBV5-4 to TRBJ2-1; D gene unclear. V shed 0 bases and J shed 7 bases, with 8 bases lying between them. CDR1 and CDR2 from the germline V gene are SGHNT and YYREEE (reference sequence). This CDR3 region has 13 residues. The CDR3 region has the DNA TGTGCCAGCAGCTTGGTTGGGGTTAATGAGCAGTTCTTC. Translated, it gives CASSLVGVNEQFF.

The genes are TRBV21-1 and TRBJ2-1; whether TRBD1, the table's D call, matches the DNA was not checked. TRBV21-1 is labeled a pseudogene. The CDR3 length is 16 residues. CDR3 protein: CATTLGGFKPYNEQFF. Written as DNA, the CDR3 is TGTGCCACCACCCTAGGGGGCTTCAAGCCCTACAATGAGCAGTTCTTC.

The genes are TRBV7-3 and TRBJ2-7, with 8 positions matching TRBD2. The junction had 5 bases not matched to a gene; V was cut back by 4 bases and J by 6 bases. Looked up from germline, CDR1 is SGHTA and CDR2 is FQGTGA. The CDR3 sequence is 13 residues long. This CDR3 is CASSWTSYGEQYF. The CDR3 coding sequence is TGTGCCAGCAGCTGGACTAGCTATGGCGAGCAGTACTTC.

This CDR3 is CASSLSPAGGKDEQFF. CDR3 coding DNA: TGTGCCAGCAGTTTATCCCCAGCGGGAGGGAAGGATGAGCAGTTCTTC. This rearrangement joins TRBV27 to TRBJ2-1; 10 positions match TRBD2. This CDR3 has 16 residues. The germline CDR1 and CDR2 sequences are MNHEY and SMNVEV (reference sequence). V lost 0 bases and J lost 8; bases outside the gene matches: 7.

This rearrangement joins TRBV5-1 to TRBJ1-4; TRBD1 aligns across 7 bases. The CDR3 has 13 amino acids. Trimming cost V 4 bases and J 3 bases; bases outside gene matches: 0. Germline CDR1 and CDR2: SGHRS and YFSETQ. For the CDR3, the DNA is TGCGCCAGCAGCGACAGGGCTAATGAAAAACTGTTTTTT. Amino acids: CASSDRANEKLFF.

The gene calls are TRBV30 and TRBJ1-1, with D unresolved. This CDR3 region has 12 residues. The germline V and J ends were trimmed by 4 bases and 0 bases, with 6 bases remaining between them. Per the germline V gene, CDR1 is GTSNPN and CDR2 is SVGIG (reference sequence). The CDR3 is CAWTPLNTEAFF. CDR3 DNA sequence: TGTGCCTGGACCCCCTTGAACACTGAAGCTTTCTTT.

The chain has TRBV29-1 and TRBJ1-2; D not certain. CDR1 is SQVTM, CDR2 ANQGSEA, per germline. V lost 3 bases, J lost 4 bases, and 12 bases lay in between. This CDR3 spans 13 amino acids. The CDR3 DNA reads as TGCAGCGTTGATGGCGGGGTCGGCTATGGCTACACCTTC. Amino acid sequence: CSVDGGVGYGYTF.

The chain uses TRBV7-2 and TRBJ2-1; 11 nucleotides match TRBD2. From germline, CDR1 is SGHTA and CDR2 FQGNSA. The length of the CDR3 is 13 residues. The J segment lost 9 bases and the V segment lost 3 bases, leaving 1 base of the junction unmatched. The CDR3 spells CASSFTSGGEQFF. CDR3 bases: TGTGCCAGCAGCTTTACTAGCGGGGGTGAGCAGTTCTTC.

This chain uses TRBV6-1 with TRBJ1-2; 7 bases are shared with TRBD1. Germline CDR1 and CDR2: MNHNS and SASEGT. Unmatched junction bases numbered 12, after V lost 3 bases and J lost 8 bases. This CDR3 spans 15 amino acids. The CDR3 nucleotides are TGTGCCAGCAGTGAGAACAGGGGCCGAGGTTGGGGCTACACCTTC. This codes for CASSENRGRGWGYTF.

V is TRBV9 and J is TRBJ2-7; 11 nucleotides match TRBD1. The CDR3 is 15 residues long. The J segment lost 3 bases and the V segment lost 0 bases, leaving 2 bases of the junction unmatched. The germline V gene has CDR1 SGDLS and CDR2 YYNGEE. The CDR3 is CASSVGDRGGYEQYF. Written as DNA, the CDR3 is TGTGCCAGCAGCGTAGGGGACAGGGGGGGCTACGAGCAGTACTTC. Filled out from reference TRBV9 and TRBJ2-7, the complete variable domain reads DSGVTQTPKHLITATGQRVTLRCSPRSGDLSVYWYQQSLDQGLQFLIQYYNGEERAKGNILERFSAQQFPDLHSELNLSSLELGDSALYFCASSVGDRGGYEQYFGPGTRLTVT.